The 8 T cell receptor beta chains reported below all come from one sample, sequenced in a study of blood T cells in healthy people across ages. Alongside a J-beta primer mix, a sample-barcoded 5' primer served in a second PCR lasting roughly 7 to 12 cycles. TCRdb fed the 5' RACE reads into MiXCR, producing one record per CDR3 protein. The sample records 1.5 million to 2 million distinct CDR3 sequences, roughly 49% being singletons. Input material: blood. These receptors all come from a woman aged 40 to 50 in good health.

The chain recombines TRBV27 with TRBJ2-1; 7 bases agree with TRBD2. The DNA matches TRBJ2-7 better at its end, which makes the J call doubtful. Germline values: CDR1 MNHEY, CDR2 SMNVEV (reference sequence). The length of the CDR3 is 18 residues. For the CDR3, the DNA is TGTGCCAGCAGTTACCTAGCGGCCACAATTAGCTCCTACAATGAGCAGTACTTC. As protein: CASSYLAATISSYNEQYF.

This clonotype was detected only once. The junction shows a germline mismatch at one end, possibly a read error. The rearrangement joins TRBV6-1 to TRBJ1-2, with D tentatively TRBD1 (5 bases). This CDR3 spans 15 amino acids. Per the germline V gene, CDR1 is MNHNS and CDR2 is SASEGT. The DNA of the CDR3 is TGTGCCAGCAGTGAAGGCGTAGGACGGGACTATGACTACACCTTC. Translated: CASSEGVGRDYDYTF.

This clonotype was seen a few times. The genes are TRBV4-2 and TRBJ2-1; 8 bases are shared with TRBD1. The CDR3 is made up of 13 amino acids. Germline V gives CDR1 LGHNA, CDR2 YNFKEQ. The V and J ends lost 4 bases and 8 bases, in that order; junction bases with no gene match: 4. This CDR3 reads CASSRGQGDEQFF. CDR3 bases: TGTGCCAGCAGCCGAGGACAGGGCGATGAGCAGTTCTTC.

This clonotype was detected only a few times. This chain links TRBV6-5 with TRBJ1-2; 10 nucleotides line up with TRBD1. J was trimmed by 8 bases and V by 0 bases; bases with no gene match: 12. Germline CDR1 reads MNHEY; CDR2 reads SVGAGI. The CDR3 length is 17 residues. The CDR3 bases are TGTGCCAGCAGTTACTCGCAGACGGGGGGACAGGGGACGGGCTACACCTTC. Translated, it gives CASSYSQTGGQGTGYTF.

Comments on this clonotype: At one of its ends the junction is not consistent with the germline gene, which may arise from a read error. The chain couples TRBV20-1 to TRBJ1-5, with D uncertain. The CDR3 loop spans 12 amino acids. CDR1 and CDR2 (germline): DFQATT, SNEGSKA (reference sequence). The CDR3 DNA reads TGCAGTGCCAGAGCGGGGAAACAGCCCCAGCATTTT. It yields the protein CSARAGKQPQHF.

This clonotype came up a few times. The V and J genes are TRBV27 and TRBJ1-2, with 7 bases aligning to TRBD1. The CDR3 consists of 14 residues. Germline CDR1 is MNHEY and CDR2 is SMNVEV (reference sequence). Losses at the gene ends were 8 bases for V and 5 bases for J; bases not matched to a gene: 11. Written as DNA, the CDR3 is TGTGCCAGCGGGGGGCAGGGGGGTTTTTATGGCTACACCTTC. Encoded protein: CASGGQGGFYGYTF.

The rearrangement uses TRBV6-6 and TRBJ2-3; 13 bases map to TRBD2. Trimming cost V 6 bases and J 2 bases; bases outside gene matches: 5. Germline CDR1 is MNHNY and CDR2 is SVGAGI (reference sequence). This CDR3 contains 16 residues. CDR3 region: CASRILAGGPTDTQYF. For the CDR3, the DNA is TGTGCCAGCAGGATACTAGCGGGGGGGCCCACAGATACGCAGTATTTT.

The CDR3 DNA is TGTGCCAGCAGTTACCAGTCCCGGGGCACAGATACGCAGTATTTT. Protein sequence: CASSYQSRGTDTQYF. This rearrangement joins TRBV6-2 or TRBV6-3 to TRBJ2-3, with D uncertain. From germline, CDR1 is MNHEY and CDR2 SVGEGT. Trimming shortened V by 2 bases and J by 1 base, and 10 bases separated the two germline ends. The CDR3 has 15 residues.